A single sample is the source of the 9 T cell receptor beta chains below, sequenced in a study of blood T cell repertoires in COVID-19. Repertoires were generated with immunoSEQ multiplex PCR, while TCRdb's copy carries only in-frame clones and drops some. The table includes roughly 300,000 clones, under 90% detected once. The sample was PBMCs or T cells enriched from blood (not recorded which). The receptor source for this set is a woman between 18 and 29 years old who had recovered from COVID-19.

The rearrangement uses TRBV9 and TRBJ1-4; D uncertain. Trimming left V 0 bases short and J 3 bases short, with 6 bases between. Per germline, CDR1 SGDLS and CDR2 YYNGEE. The CDR3 consists of 14 residues. Written as DNA, the CDR3 is TGTGCCAGCAGCGTAGAGCAATCTAATGAAAAACTGTTTTTT. This gives the protein CASSVEQSNEKLFF.

V is TRBV18 and J is TRBJ1-3; 9 nucleotides agree with TRBD1. Unmatched junction bases numbered 9, after V lost 3 bases and J lost 6 bases. There are 16 residues in the CDR3. Germline values: CDR1 KGHSH, CDR2 LQKENI. The chain's CDR3 is CASSPLQQGAENTIYF. The CDR3 DNA follows: TGTGCCAGCTCACCTCTCCAACAGGGGGCGGAAAACACCATATATTTT.

This clone appeared a single time. The chain recombines TRBV6-5 with TRBJ1-4, with 7 positions matching TRBD1. Germline V lookup: CDR1 MNHEY, CDR2 SVGAGI. This CDR3 has 13 residues. V trimming: 6 bases; J trimming: 7 bases; junction bases outside the gene matches: 5. The CDR3 loop reads CASRLQGTEKLFF. The CDR3 DNA is TGTGCCAGCAGATTACAGGGGACTGAAAAACTGTTTTTT.

This chain links TRBV7-2 with TRBJ1-2; TRBD1 is a possible D gene (5 bases). Germline-derived CDR1 and CDR2 are SGHTA and FQGNSA. V was trimmed by 0 bases and J by 8 bases, leaving 13 bases between them. CDR3 length equals 14 residues. The CDR3 here is CASSLAAQGGGYTF. The CDR3, as DNA: TGTGCCAGCAGCTTAGCGGCGCAGGGCGGAGGCTACACCTTC.

The V gene is TRBV10-2, the J gene TRBJ2-3, with 9 bases lining up with TRBD2. This CDR3 has 15 residues. The V segment lost 5 bases and the J segment 1 base; nucleotides outside the gene matches: 4. The germline V gene has CDR1 WSHSY and CDR2 SAAADI. The CDR3 spells CASSFAGGGTDTQYF. As DNA, the CDR3 is TGCGCCAGCAGTTTCGCGGGAGGGGGCACAGATACGCAGTATTTT.

The V and J genes are TRBV28 and TRBJ1-5; tentative D call: TRBD1 (5 bases). CDR1 is MDHEN, CDR2 SYDVKM, per germline. CDR3 length: 16 amino acids. Trimming pared 3 bases from V and 1 base from J, leaving 13 bases between. DNA for the CDR3: TGTGCCAGCAGTTTCCTCCTTCGGGGGAGCAATCAGCCCCAGCATTTT. It yields the protein CASSFLLRGSNQPQHF. Supplemented by reference TRBV28 and TRBJ1-5, the full variable domain reads DVKVTQSSRYLVKRTGEKVFLECVQDMDHENMFWYRQDPGLGLRLIYFSYDVKMKEKGDIPEGYSVSREKKERFSLILESASTNQTSMYLCASSFLLRGSNQPQHFGDGTRLSIL.

The chain joins TRBV28 to TRBJ2-1; a possible D gene is TRBD2 (6 bases). V lost 3 bases to trimming and J lost 0 bases, with 12 bases between them. The CDR3 is 16 residues long. Per the germline V gene, CDR1 is MDHEN and CDR2 is SYDVKM. The DNA for the CDR3 is TGTGCCAGCAGTTTCGGCGGGGCCGCCTCCTACAATGAGCAGTTCTTC. It translates to CASSFGGAASYNEQFF.

The chain uses TRBV3-1 (or the pseudogene TRBV3-2) and TRBJ1-1; D is uncertain. This CDR3 has 12 amino acids. CDR1 and CDR2 from the germline V gene are LGHDT and YNNKEL (reference sequence). V lost 8 bases and J lost 0, with 7 bases in between. The CDR3 nucleotides are TGTGCCAGCCGGGGTCTGAACACTGAAGCTTTCTTT. Amino acids: CASRGLNTEAFF.

This clone was seen once. The chain employs TRBV11-3 and TRBJ1-1; D might be TRBD1 (6 bases). Germline V lookup: CDR1 SGHNT, CDR2 YENEEA. The CDR3 covers 15 residues. V lost 6 bases to trimming and J lost 1 base, with 15 bases between them. CDR3 sequence: CASRPDRPGNTEAFF. CDR3 nucleotide sequence: TGTGCCAGCAGGCCGGACAGACCTGGGAACACTGAAGCTTTCTTT.